The next 2 T cell receptor beta chains were all read from a single sample in a study of cytomegalovirus exposure and HLA in healthy donors (dated by TCRdb to 2016 to 2017). Receptor libraries were prepared by the immunoSEQ multiplex PCR assay. For the multiplex PCR, a mixture combining 60 forward primers for TCR Vbeta segments and 13 reverse primers for TCR Jbeta segments was used. TCRdb mirrors the immuneACCESS table, restricted to in-frame sequences. Some clones are absent from its copies; in checked studies, under half trace to an unresolved V gene, and the reason for the others is unknown. In all, the sample holds about 160,000 clones, and around four fifths of those were seen once. Around 1.3% of the sample is held by the ten biggest clonotypes. The sequenced material came from PBMCs. Source of these receptors: a woman between 45 and 60 years old in good health and CMV-seronegative.

The genes are TRBV14 and TRBJ1-2; a possible D gene is TRBD1 (6 bases). Trimming took 0 bases from V and 3 from J, leaving 14 bases between them. The CDR3 covers 16 residues. The germline V gene has CDR1 SGHDN and CDR2 FVKESK. The CDR3 DNA reads TGTGCCAGCAGCCAAGATCGGGGGGCGAGTTACTATGGCTACACCTTC. It is translated as CASSQDRGASYYGYTF.

The chain links TRBV30 to TRBJ2-7, with 7 nucleotides matching TRBD2. CDR1 and CDR2 (germline): GTSNPN, SVGIG (reference sequence). This CDR3 has 13 residues. Trimming cost V 0 bases and J 3 bases; bases outside gene matches: 2. The CDR3 region is CAWSVAGSYEQYF. The CDR3 bases are TGTGCCTGGAGTGTAGCGGGAAGCTACGAGCAGTACTTC.